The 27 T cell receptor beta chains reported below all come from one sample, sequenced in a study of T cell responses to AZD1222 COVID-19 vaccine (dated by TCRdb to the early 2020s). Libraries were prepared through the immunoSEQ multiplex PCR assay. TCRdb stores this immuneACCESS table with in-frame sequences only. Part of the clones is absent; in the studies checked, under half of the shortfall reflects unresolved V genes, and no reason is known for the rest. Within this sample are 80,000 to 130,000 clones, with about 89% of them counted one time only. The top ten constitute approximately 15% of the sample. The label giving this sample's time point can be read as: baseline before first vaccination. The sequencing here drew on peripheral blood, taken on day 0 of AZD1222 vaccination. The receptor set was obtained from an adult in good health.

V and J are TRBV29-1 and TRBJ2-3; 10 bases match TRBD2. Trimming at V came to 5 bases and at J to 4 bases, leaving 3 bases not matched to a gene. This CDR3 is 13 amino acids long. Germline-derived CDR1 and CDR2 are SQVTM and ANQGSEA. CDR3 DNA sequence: TGCAGCGTTCCTAGCGGGAGCCCAGATACGCAGTATTTT. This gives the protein CSVPSGSPDTQYF.

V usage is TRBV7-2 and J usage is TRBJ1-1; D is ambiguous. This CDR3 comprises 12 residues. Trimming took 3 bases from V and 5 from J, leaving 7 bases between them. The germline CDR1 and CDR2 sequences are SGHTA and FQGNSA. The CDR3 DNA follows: TGTGCCAGCAGCTTTACATGGACTGAAGCTTTCTTT. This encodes CASSFTWTEAFF.

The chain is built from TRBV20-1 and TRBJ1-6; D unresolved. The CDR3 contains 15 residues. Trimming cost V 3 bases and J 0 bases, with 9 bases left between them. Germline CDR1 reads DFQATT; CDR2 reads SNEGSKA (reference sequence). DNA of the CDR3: TGCAGTGCTAGTGCCGGGGTCTCCTATAATTCACCCCTCCACTTT. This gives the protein CSASAGVSYNSPLHF.

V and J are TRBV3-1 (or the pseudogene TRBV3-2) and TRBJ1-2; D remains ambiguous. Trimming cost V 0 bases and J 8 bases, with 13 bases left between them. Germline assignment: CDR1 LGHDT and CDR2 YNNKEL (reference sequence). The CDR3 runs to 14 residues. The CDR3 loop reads CASSQDHLGRGYTF. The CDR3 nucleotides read TGTGCCAGCAGCCAAGACCACTTAGGAAGGGGCTACACCTTC.

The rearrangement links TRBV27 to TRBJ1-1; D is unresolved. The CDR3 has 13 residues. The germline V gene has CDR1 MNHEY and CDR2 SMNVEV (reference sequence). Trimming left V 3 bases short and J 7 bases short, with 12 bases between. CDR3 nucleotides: TGTGCCAGCAGTTTTTCCCCCGGGATTGAAGCTTTCTTT. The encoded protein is CASSFSPGIEAFF.

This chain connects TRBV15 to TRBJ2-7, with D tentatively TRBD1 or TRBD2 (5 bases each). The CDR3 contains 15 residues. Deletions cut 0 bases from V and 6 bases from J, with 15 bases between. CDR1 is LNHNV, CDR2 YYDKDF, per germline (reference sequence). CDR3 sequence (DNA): TGTGCCACCAGCAGAGATCGGGGCCGAATTGCCGAGCAGTACTTC. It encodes CATSRDRGRIAEQYF.

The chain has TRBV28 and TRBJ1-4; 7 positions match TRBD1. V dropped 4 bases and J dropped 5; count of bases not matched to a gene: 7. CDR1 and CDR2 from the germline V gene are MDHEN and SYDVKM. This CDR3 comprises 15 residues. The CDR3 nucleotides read TGTGCCAGCAGTTCGGCAGGGGGTGCCAATGAAAAACTGTTTTTT. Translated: CASSSAGGANEKLFF.

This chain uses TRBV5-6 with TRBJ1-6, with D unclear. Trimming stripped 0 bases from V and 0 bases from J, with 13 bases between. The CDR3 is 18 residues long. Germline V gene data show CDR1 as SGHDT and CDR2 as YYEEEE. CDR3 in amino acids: CASSLAPYGYSYNSPLHF. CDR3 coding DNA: TGTGCCAGCAGCTTGGCCCCTTACGGCTACTCCTATAATTCACCCCTCCACTTT.

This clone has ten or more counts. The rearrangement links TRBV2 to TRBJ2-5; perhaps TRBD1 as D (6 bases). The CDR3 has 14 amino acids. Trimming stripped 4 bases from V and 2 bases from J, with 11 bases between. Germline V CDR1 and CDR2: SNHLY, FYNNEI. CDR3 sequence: CASSADSYQETQYF. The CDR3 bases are TGTGCCAGCAGTGCGGACAGCTATCAAGAGACCCAGTACTTC.

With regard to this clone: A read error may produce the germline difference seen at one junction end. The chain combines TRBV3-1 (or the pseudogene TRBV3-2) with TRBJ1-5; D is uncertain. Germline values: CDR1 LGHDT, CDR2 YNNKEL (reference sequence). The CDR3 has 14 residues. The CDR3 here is CASSEDGFNQPQHF. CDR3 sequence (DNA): TGTGCCAGCAGCGAAGACGGGTTTAATCAGCCCCAGCATTTT.

The CDR3 bases are TGTGCCAGCAGCAGGGACAGGGAAAGTCATGCTTTCTTT. Its translation is CASSRDRESHAFF. The V call is TRBV2, the J call TRBJ1-1; 9 nucleotides agree with TRBD1. Germline V gene data show CDR1 as SNHLY and CDR2 as FYNNEI. With V trimmed by 6 bases and J by 11 bases, 10 bases remained unmatched. The CDR3 is made up of 13 amino acids.

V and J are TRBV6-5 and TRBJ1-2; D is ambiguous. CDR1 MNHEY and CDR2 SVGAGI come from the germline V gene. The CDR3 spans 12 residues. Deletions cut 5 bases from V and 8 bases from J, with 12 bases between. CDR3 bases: TGTGCCAGCAGTCCCCCCATCGGCGGCTACACCTTC. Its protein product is CASSPPIGGYTF.

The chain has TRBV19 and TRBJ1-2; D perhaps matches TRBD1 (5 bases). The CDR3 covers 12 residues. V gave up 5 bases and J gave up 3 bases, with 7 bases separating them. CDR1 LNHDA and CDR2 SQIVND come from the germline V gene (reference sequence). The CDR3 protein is CASSLTDYGYTF. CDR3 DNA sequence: TGTGCCAGTAGTTTGACAGACTATGGCTACACCTTC.

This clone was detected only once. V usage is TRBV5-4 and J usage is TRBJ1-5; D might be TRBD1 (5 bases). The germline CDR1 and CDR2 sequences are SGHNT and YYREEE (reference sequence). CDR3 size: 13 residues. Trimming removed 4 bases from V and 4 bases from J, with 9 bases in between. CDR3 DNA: TGTGCCAGCAGCCCAGGGTATAATCAGCCCCAGCATTTT. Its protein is CASSPGYNQPQHF.

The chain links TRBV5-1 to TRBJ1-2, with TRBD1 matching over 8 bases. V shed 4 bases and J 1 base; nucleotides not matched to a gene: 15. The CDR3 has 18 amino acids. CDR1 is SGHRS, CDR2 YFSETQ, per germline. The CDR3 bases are TGCGCCAGCAGCGTCATCCCGGGACAGGAGACTTTTAACTATGGCTACACCTTC. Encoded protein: CASSVIPGQETFNYGYTF.

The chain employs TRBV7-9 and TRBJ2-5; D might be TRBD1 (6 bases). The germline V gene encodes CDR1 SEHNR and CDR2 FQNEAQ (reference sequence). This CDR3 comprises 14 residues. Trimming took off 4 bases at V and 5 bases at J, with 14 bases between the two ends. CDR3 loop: CASSSPGQGETQYF. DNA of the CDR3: TGTGCCAGCAGCTCTCCCGGGCAGGGGGAGACCCAGTACTTC.

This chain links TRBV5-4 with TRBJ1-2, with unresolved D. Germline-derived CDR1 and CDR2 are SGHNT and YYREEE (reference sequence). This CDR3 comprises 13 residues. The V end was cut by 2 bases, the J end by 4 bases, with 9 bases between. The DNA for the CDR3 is TGTGCCAGCAGCTTCCAAGACGCCTATGGCTACACCTTC. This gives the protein CASSFQDAYGYTF.

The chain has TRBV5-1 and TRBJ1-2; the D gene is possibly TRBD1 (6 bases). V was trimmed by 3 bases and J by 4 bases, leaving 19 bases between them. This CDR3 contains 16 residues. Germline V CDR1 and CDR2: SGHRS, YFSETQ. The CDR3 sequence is CASSSRGGGLGYGYTF. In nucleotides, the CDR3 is TGCGCCAGCAGCTCCCGCGGGGGGGGGCTCGGCTATGGCTACACCTTC.

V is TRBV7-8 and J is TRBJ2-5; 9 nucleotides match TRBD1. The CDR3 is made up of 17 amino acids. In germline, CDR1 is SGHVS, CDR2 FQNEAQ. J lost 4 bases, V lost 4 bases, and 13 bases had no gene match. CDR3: CASSSPGPGTGRETQYF. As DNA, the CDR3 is TGTGCCAGCAGCTCCCCGGGACCCGGGACAGGGAGAGAGACCCAGTACTTC.

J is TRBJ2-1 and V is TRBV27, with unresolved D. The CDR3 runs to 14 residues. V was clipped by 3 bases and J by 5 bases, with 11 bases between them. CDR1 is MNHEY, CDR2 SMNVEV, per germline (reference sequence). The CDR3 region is CASSLRQYDNEQFF. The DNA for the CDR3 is TGTGCCAGCAGTTTGCGGCAGTACGACAATGAGCAGTTCTTC.

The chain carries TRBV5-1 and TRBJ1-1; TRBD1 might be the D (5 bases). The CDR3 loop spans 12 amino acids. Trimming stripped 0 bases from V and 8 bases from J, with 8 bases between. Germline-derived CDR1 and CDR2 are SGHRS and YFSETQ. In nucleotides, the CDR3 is TGCGCCAGCAGCTTGGGACCAGGGGAAGCTTTCTTT. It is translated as CASSLGPGEAFF.

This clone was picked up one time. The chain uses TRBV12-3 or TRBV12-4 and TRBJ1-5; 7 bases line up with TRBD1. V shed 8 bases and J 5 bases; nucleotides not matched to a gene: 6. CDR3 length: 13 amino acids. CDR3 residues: CASAQGEDQPQHF. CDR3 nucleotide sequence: TGTGCCAGCGCCCAGGGGGAGGATCAGCCCCAGCATTTT.

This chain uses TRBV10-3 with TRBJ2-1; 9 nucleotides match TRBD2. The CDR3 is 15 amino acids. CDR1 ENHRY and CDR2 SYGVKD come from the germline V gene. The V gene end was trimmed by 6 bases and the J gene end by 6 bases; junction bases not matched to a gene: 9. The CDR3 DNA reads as TGTGCCATCAGGGGGTTAGCGGGAGAGGTCAATGAGCAGTTCTTC. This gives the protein CAIRGLAGEVNEQFF.

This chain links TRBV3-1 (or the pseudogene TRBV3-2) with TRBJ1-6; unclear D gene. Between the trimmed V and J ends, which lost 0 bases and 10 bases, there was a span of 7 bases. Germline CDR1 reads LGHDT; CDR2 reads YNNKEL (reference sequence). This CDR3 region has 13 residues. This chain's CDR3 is CASSQESSSPLHF. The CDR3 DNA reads TGTGCCAGCAGCCAAGAATCCTCATCACCCCTCCACTTT.

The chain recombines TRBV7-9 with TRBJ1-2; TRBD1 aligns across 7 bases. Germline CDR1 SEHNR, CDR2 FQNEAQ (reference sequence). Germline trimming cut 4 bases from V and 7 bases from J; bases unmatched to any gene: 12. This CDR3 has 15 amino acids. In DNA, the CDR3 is TGTGCCAGCAGCTCAGACAGGGATTTTAGTTGTGGCTACACCTTC. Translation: CASSSDRDFSCGYTF.

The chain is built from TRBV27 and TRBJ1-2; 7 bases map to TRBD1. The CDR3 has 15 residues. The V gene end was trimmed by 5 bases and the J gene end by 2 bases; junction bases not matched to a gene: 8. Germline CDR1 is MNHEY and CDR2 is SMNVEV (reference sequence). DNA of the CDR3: TGTGCCAGCAGTATGGGAGGGGGCGGGAACTATGGCTACACCTTC. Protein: CASSMGGGGNYGYTF.

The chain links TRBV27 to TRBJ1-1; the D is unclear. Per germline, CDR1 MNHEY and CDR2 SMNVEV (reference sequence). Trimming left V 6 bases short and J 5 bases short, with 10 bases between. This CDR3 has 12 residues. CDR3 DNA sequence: TGTGCCAGCAGGCACAGCGGGACTGAAGCTTTCTTT. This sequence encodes CASRHSGTEAFF.